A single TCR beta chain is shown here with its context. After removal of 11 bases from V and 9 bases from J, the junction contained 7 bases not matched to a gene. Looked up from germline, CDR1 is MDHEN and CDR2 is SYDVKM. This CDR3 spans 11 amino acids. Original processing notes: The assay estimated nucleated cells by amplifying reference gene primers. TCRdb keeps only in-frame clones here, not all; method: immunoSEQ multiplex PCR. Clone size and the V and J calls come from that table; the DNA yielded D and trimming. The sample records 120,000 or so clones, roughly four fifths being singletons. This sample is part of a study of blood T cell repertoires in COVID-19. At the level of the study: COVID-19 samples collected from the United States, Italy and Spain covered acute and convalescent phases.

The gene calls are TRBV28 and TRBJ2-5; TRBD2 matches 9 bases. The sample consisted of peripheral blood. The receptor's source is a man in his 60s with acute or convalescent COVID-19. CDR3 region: CAAEAGGAQYF. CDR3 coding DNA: TGTGCCGCGGAAGCGGGGGGAGCCCAGTACTTC. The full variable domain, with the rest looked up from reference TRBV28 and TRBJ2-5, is DVKVTQSSRYLVKRTGEKVFLECVQDMDHENMFWYRQDPGLGLRLIYFSYDVKMKEKGDIPEGYSVSREKKERFSLILESASTNQTSMYLCAAEAGGAQYFGPGTRLLVL.